The T cell receptor beta chain under discussion was sequenced for a study of shared T cell receptors in the human thymus. Looked up from germline, CDR1 is SQVTM and CDR2 is ANQGSEA. V was pared by 6 bases and J by 3 bases, with 8 bases of the junction left unmatched. The CDR3 length is 14 residues. Libraries were prepared by immunoSEQ multiplex PCR; TCRdb keeps only in-frame clonotypes and omits some of them. The repertoire holds around 340,000 clones, with 95% as singletons. Input material: thymocytes. The V gene is TRBV29-1, the J gene TRBJ2-3; 8 nucleotides line up with TRBD2. This clonotype originated in a human donor. In DNA form, the CDR3 reads TGCAGCGTGAGCGGGGCTAGCGGGACAGATACGCAGTATTTT. Its translation is CSVSGASGTDTQYF.